This T cell receptor beta chain was sequenced during a study of T cell changes during pregnancy in multiple sclerosis. Data came from immunoSEQ multiplex PCR; TCRdb stores just in-frame clones and leaves some out. Among about 28,000 clones listed, 89% were seen once. CDR1 is SNHLY and CDR2 is FYNNEI in the germline V gene. V lost 7 bases, J lost 7 bases, and 16 bases lay in between. The CDR3 consists of 13 residues. The source material was CD4+ T cells from peripheral blood mononuclear cells, sampled in the second trimester of pregnancy. This chain uses TRBV2 with TRBJ2-5; tentatively, D is TRBD1 (5 bases). The sequence was collected from a female donor with multiple sclerosis, enrolled in a pregnancy study. CDR3 protein: CASTPGPLGTQYF. For the CDR3, the DNA is TGTGCCAGCACCCCAGGGCCCCTGGGGACCCAGTACTTC.